The entry that follows covers one TCR beta chain sequence. The sample belongs to a study of blood T cell repertoires in COVID-19. CDR3 length equals 13 residues. Germline CDR1 reads SGHDT; CDR2 reads YYEEEE. The ends were cut back, 8 bases at V and 4 bases at J, with 15 bases in the middle. Assay: immunoSEQ multiplex PCR; the TCRdb copy retains only in-frame clones and omits some. The sample holds approximately 160,000 clones, 80% seen once. The age range of participants was about 18 to 89 years, with residence in roughly 25 US areas. The receptor was isolated from a man aged 40-49 years who had recovered from COVID-19. This sequence joins TRBV5-6 and TRBJ1-2; D gene uncertain. Sequenced input: PBMCs or T cells enriched from blood (not recorded which). CDR3 nucleotides: TGTGCCAGTATCTCCTGGGCCTCCTATGGCTACACCTTC. As protein: CASISWASYGYTF.